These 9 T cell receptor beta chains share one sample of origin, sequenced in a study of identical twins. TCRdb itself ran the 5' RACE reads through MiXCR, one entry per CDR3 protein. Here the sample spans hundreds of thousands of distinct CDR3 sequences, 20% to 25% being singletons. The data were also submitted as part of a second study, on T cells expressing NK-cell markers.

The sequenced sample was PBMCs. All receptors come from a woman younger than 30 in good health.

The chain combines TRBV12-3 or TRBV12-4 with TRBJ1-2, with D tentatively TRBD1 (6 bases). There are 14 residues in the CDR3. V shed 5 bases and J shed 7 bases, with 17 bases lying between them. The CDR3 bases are TGTGCCAGCAGTCTGACAGGTGCTGGGTCTGGCTACACCTTC. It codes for CASSLTGAGSGYTF.

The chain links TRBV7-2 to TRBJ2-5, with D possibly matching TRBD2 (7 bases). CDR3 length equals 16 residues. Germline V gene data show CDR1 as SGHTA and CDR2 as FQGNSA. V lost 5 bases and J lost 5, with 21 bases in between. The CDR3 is CASSHSYGGARETQYF. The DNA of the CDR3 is TGTGCCAGCAGCCATAGCTATGGGGGGGCGAGGGAGACCCAGTACTTC. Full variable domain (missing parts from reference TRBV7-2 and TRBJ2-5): GAGVSQSPSNKVTEKGKDVELRCDPISGHTALYWYRQSLGQGLEFLIYFQGNSAPDKSGLPSDRFSAERTGGSVSTLTIQRTQQEDSAVYLCASSHSYGGARETQYFGPGTRLLVL.

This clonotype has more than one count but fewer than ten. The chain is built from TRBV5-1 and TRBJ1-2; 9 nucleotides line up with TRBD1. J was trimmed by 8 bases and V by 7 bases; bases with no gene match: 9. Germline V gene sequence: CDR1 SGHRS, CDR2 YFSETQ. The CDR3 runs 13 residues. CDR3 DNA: TGCGCCAGCGAGGGACAGGGAAAGAGAGGCTACACCTTC. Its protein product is CASEGQGKRGYTF.

In DNA form, the CDR3 reads TGTGCCACCAGTGACGCAGGGTACAATGAGCAGTTCTTC. Protein product: CATSDAGYNEQFF. The chain links TRBV24-1 to TRBJ2-1, with D possibly being TRBD1 (5 bases). Deletions cut 4 bases from V and 4 bases from J, with 7 bases between. Germline lookup yields CDR1 KGHDR and CDR2 SFDVKD. The length of the CDR3 is 13 residues.

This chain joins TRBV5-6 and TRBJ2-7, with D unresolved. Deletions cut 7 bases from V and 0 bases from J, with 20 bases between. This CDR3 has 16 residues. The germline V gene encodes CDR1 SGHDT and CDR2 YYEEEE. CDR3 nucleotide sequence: TGTGCCAGCGGAACTTTCCCCCCCGGCAGCTCCTACGAGCAGTACTTC. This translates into CASGTFPPGSSYEQYF.

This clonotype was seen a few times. For the CDR3, the DNA is TGCAGCGTTACGGGACAGGGGCTCTACGAGCAGTACTTC. Residues: CSVTGQGLYEQYF. The genes are TRBV29-1 and TRBJ2-7, with TRBD1 identical over 10 bases. CDR3 size: 13 residues. Per the germline V gene, CDR1 is SQVTM and CDR2 is ANQGSEA. The V and J ends lost 5 bases and 3 bases, in that order; junction bases with no gene match: 4.

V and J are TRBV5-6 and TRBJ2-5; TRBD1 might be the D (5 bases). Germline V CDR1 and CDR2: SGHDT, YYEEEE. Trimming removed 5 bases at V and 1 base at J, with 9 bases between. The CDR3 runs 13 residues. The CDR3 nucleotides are TGTGCCAGCAGTATGCAGGGCCAAGAGACCCAGTACTTC. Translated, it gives CASSMQGQETQYF. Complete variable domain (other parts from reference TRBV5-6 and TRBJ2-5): DAGVTQSPTHLIKTRGQQVTLRCSPKSGHDTVSWYQQALGQGPQFIFQYYEEEERQRGNFPDRFSGHQFPNYSSELNVNALLLGDSALYLCASSMQGQETQYFGPGTRLLVL.

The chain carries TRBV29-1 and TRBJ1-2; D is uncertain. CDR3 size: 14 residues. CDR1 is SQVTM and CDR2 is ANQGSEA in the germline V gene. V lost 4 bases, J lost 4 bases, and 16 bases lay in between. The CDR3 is CSVGPGEMGYGYTF. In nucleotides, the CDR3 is TGCAGCGTTGGACCCGGGGAGATGGGCTATGGCTACACCTTC.

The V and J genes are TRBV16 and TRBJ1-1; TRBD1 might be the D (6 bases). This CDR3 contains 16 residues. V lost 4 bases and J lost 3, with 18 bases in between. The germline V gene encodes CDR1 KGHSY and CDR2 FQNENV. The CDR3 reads CASSPPGAQGDTEAFF. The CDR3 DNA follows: TGTGCCAGCAGCCCCCCCGGGGCACAGGGCGACACTGAAGCTTTCTTT.